The 25 T cell receptor beta chains presented below share a single source sample, sequenced in a study of blood T cell repertoires in COVID-19. Libraries were prepared by immunoSEQ multiplex PCR; TCRdb keeps only in-frame clonotypes and omits some of them. The repertoire consists of tens of thousands of clones, with about 81% occurring once and the leading ten covering 35%. The sequencing sample was made of peripheral blood. The receptors were sampled from a man older than 75 with acute or convalescent COVID-19.

The rearrangement links TRBV5-5 to TRBJ2-7; TRBD1 is a possible D gene (6 bases). CDR3 length: 14 amino acids. In germline, CDR1 is SGHKS, CDR2 YYEKEE (reference sequence). V was pared by 4 bases and J by 1 base, with 12 bases between. This CDR3 reads CASSASTGSYEQYF. For the CDR3, the DNA is TGTGCCAGCAGCGCGAGCACAGGGTCCTACGAGCAGTACTTC. The full variable domain, rest sourced from reference TRBV5-5 and TRBJ2-7, is DAGVTQSPTHLIKTRGQQVTLRCSPISGHKSVSWYQQVLGQGPQFIFQYYEKEERGRGNFPDRFSARQFPNYSSELNVNALLLGDSALYLCASSASTGSYEQYFGPGTRLTVT.

This clone occurred a few times. V gene TRBV5-4 combines with J gene TRBJ1-2; 9 bases fit TRBD1. CDR1 and CDR2 from the germline V gene are SGHNT and YYREEE (reference sequence). J lost 12 bases, V lost 0 bases, and 9 bases had no gene match. This CDR3 spans 14 amino acids. The CDR3 reads CASSLAGYRGLDTF. CDR3 nucleotides: TGTGCCAGCAGCTTGGCTGGTTACAGGGGGCTCGACACCTTC.

This sequence joins TRBV19 and TRBJ2-3; TRBD2 is a possible D gene (7 bases). CDR1 and CDR2 (germline): LNHDA, SQIVND (reference sequence). The CDR3 totals 16 residues. V shed 2 bases and J shed 3 bases, with 15 bases lying between them. In DNA form, the CDR3 reads TGTGCCAGTAGTATACGGGGCAGGGGAGGGACAGATACGCAGTATTTT. It encodes CASSIRGRGGTDTQYF.

The chain combines TRBV19 with TRBJ2-7; 13 bases line up with TRBD2. V lost 6 bases and J lost 5; bases outside the gene matches: 4. The CDR3 totals 14 residues. Germline CDR1 and CDR2: LNHDA and SQIVND (reference sequence). In DNA form, the CDR3 reads TGTGCCAGTAGCCTAGGGACTAGCGGGAACGAGCAGTACTTC. It codes for CASSLGTSGNEQYF.

J is TRBJ1-2 and V is TRBV6-5, with D possibly TRBD1 on 6 matching bases. V was cut by 0 bases and J by 9 bases, with 14 bases left in between. The CDR3 contains 14 residues. Germline values: CDR1 MNHEY, CDR2 SVGAGI. This chain's CDR3 is CASSYSKDRMRYTF. For the CDR3, the DNA is TGTGCCAGCAGTTACTCGAAAGACAGGATGCGCTACACCTTC.

The chain joins TRBV5-3 to TRBJ2-3; tentative D call: TRBD1 (6 bases). TRBV5-3 falls under the ORF class, with uncertain function. CDR3 length: 15 residues. V lost 6 bases to trimming and J lost 0 bases, with 14 bases between them. In DNA, the CDR3 is TGTGCCAGAATACCGACAGGCCCTAGCACAGATACGCAGTATTTT. The encoded protein is CARIPTGPSTDTQYF.

The rearrangement joins TRBV2 to TRBJ2-7; 9 bases map to TRBD1. V trimming: 7 bases; J trimming: 6 bases; junction bases outside the gene matches: 13. This CDR3 comprises 15 residues. The germline V gene has CDR1 SNHLY and CDR2 FYNNEI. CDR3 nucleotide sequence: TGTGCCAGCACAAACCGGGACAGGGCGTCGGGCGAGCAGTACTTC. Residues: CASTNRDRASGEQYF.

J is TRBJ2-2 and V is TRBV5-6; no definite D call. Per germline, CDR1 SGHDT and CDR2 YYEEEE. V lost 4 bases, J lost 7 bases, and 8 bases lay in between. The CDR3 has 12 amino acids. The CDR3 region has the DNA TGTGCCAGCAGCCCGGTGGTCGGGGAGCTGTTTTTT. Translating it yields CASSPVVGELFF. The variable domain in full, completed from reference TRBV5-6 and TRBJ2-2, reads DAGVTQSPTHLIKTRGQQVTLRCSPKSGHDTVSWYQQALGQGPQFIFQYYEEEERQRGNFPDRFSGHQFPNYSSELNVNALLLGDSALYLCASSPVVGELFFGEGSRLTVL.

This sequence joins TRBV12-5 and TRBJ2-2, with no clear D. The CDR3 is made up of 13 amino acids. The V gene's germline CDR1 is LGHNT and CDR2 FRNRAP. V shed 2 bases and J shed 6 bases, with 7 bases lying between them. CDR3 nucleotide sequence: TGTGCTAGTGGTTTGAGCAGCGCCGGGGAGCTGTTTTTT. This translates into CASGLSSAGELFF.

DNA for the CDR3: TGTGCCAGCAGCTTAGAACCAGGGCCCTACAATGAGCAGTTCTTC. This gives the protein CASSLEPGPYNEQFF. The chain employs TRBV11-3 and TRBJ2-1; D possibly corresponds to TRBD1 (5 bases). Per germline, CDR1 SGHNT and CDR2 YENEEA. V shed 0 bases and J shed 2 bases, with 8 bases lying between them. The CDR3 is made up of 15 amino acids.

This chain links TRBV5-4 with TRBJ2-2; 7 bases align to TRBD2. Germline loops: CDR1 SGHNT, CDR2 YYREEE (reference sequence). Trimming cost V 0 bases and J 4 bases; bases outside gene matches: 6. This CDR3 has 16 residues. This CDR3 reads CASSLGLAERTGELFF. Here the CDR3 DNA reads TGTGCCAGCAGCTTGGGACTAGCTGAACGCACCGGGGAGCTGTTTTTT.

The chain carries TRBV5-5 and TRBJ2-3; TRBD1 is a possible D gene (6 bases). CDR1 SGHKS and CDR2 YYEKEE come from the germline V gene (reference sequence). The CDR3 is made up of 14 amino acids. V dropped 1 base and J dropped 7 bases, with 13 bases sitting between them. CDR3 residues: CASSLLQGRHTQYF. For the CDR3, the DNA is TGTGCCAGCAGCTTGCTACAGGGAAGACATACGCAGTATTTT.

The rearrangement joins TRBV11-3 to TRBJ2-1; possible D gene TRBD1, 5 bases. Germline-derived CDR1 and CDR2 are SGHNT and YENEEA. V lost 1 base and J lost 9, with 13 bases in between. This CDR3 region has 14 residues. CDR3 nucleotide sequence: TGTGCCAGCAGCTTAGGAAGGGGTTGGGGTGAGCAGTTCTTC. This gives the protein CASSLGRGWGEQFF.

This clone has more than one count but fewer than ten. The chain uses TRBV5-1 and TRBJ2-7; D ambiguous. The germline CDR1 and CDR2 sequences are SGHRS and YFSETQ. The CDR3 totals 12 residues. Trimming took 5 bases from V and 4 from J, leaving 10 bases between them. The CDR3 DNA is TGCGCCAGCAGGGCAGAAGCGTACGAGCAGTACTTC. It specifies CASRAEAYEQYF.

The V and J genes are TRBV19 and TRBJ2-1; D is possibly TRBD2 (6 bases). Per germline, CDR1 LNHDA and CDR2 SQIVND (reference sequence). V was cut by 10 bases and J by 4 bases, with 17 bases left in between. The CDR3 extends over 14 amino acids. CDR3 sequence: CATTPAGLYNEQFF. The CDR3 nucleotides are TGTGCCACCACCCCAGCGGGCCTATACAATGAGCAGTTCTTC. Using reference TRBV19 and TRBJ2-1 for the parts outside the CDR3, the full variable domain is DGGITQSPKYLFRKEGQNVTLSCEQNLNHDAMYWYRQDPGQGLRLIYYSQIVNDFQKGDIAEGYSVSREKKESFPLTVTSAQKNPTAFYLCATTPAGLYNEQFFGPGTRLTVL.

The chain combines TRBV5-1 with TRBJ1-6; D gene uncertain. The CDR3 totals 14 residues. Germline V CDR1 and CDR2: SGHRS, YFSETQ. V was clipped by 2 bases and J by 5 bases, with 8 bases between them. This CDR3 is CASSLNQDNSPLHF. The CDR3 DNA reads as TGCGCCAGCAGCTTAAATCAGGATAATTCACCCCTCCACTTT.

The rearrangement uses TRBV6-2 or TRBV6-3 and TRBJ2-7; TRBD2 is a possible D gene (5 bases). Per the germline V gene, CDR1 is MNHEY and CDR2 is SVGEGT. V lost 2 bases and J 9 bases, leaving 11 bases between the germline ends. This CDR3 comprises 12 residues. CDR3 loop: CASSYATSGQYF. CDR3 DNA: TGTGCCAGCAGTTACGCCACCAGCGGGCAGTACTTC.

This clone has only one observation. The chain joins TRBV7-2 to TRBJ2-3; 7 positions match TRBD2. V shed 5 bases and J 3 bases; nucleotides not matched to a gene: 5. This CDR3 is built from 14 residues. Looked up from germline, CDR1 is SGHTA and CDR2 is FQGNSA. The CDR3 sequence: CASSPQRDTDTQYF. The CDR3 coding sequence is TGTGCCAGCAGCCCGCAGCGGGATACAGATACGCAGTATTTT.

The CDR3 here is CASSLGLVTDTQYF. DNA for the CDR3: TGTGCCAGCAGCTTGGGGCTTGTCACAGATACGCAGTATTTT. The chain joins TRBV11-3 to TRBJ2-3, with D perhaps matching TRBD1 (5 bases). This CDR3 is built from 14 residues. Trimming took off 3 bases at V and 2 bases at J, with 9 bases between the two ends. Looked up from germline, CDR1 is SGHNT and CDR2 is YENEEA.

CDR3 DNA sequence: TGTGCCAGCAGCTTAACACAGGGGTTAATCGACGAGCAGTACTTC. Encoded protein: CASSLTQGLIDEQYF. V and J are TRBV5-4 and TRBJ2-7, with 7 bases fitting TRBD1. Germline-derived CDR1 and CDR2 are SGHNT and YYREEE (reference sequence). The junction had 10 bases not matched to a gene; V was cut back by 2 bases and J by 5 bases. The CDR3 sequence is 15 residues long. Using reference TRBV5-4 and TRBJ2-7 for the parts outside the CDR3, the full variable domain is ETGVTQSPTHLIKTRGQQVTLRCSSQSGHNTVSWYQQALGQGPQFIFQYYREEENGRGNFPPRFSGLQFPNYSSELNVNALELDDSALYLCASSLTQGLIDEQYFGPGTRLTVT.

The sample holds one count of this clone. The chain couples TRBV6-5 to TRBJ2-7, with 7 bases that match TRBD1. The junction had 6 bases not matched to a gene; V was cut back by 1 base and J by 3 bases. The CDR3 extends over 15 amino acids. Germline lookup yields CDR1 MNHEY and CDR2 SVGAGI. CDR3: CASSYYARQGYEQYF. CDR3 coding DNA: TGTGCCAGCAGTTACTATGCCCGACAGGGCTACGAGCAGTACTTC.

This clone occurred once. The chain combines TRBV6-2 or TRBV6-3 with TRBJ2-7, with a tentative D call TRBD2 (5 bases). The CDR3 is 14 residues long. Per the germline V gene, CDR1 is MNHEY and CDR2 is SVGEGT. V was pared by 6 bases and J by 7 bases, with 19 bases between. The CDR3 reads CASSKDIYTGEQYF. The CDR3 DNA sequence: TGTGCCAGCAGCAAAGACATTTACACGGGGGAGCAGTACTTC.

The rearrangement links TRBV19 to TRBJ2-7; 8 bases agree with TRBD2. Germline V gene lookup returns CDR1 LNHDA and CDR2 SQIVND (reference sequence). The CDR3 contains 12 residues. V dropped 6 bases and J dropped 11; count of bases not matched to a gene: 9. CDR3 sequence: CASRAPGGGEYF. The CDR3 DNA reads as TGTGCCAGTAGGGCCCCGGGAGGGGGGGAGTACTTC.

The sample holds a few counts of this clone. The chain links TRBV4-2 to TRBJ1-6, with TRBD1 matching 8 bases. Trimming cost V 0 bases and J 1 base; bases outside gene matches: 5. Looked up from germline, CDR1 is LGHNA and CDR2 is YNFKEQ. The CDR3 loop spans 18 amino acids. CDR3 bases: TGTGCCAGCAGCCAAGAATTGACAGGGGTTTCCTATAATTCACCCCTCCACTTT. Amino acids: CASSQELTGVSYNSPLHF.

The chain uses TRBV5-5 and TRBJ1-2, with 11 bases aligning to TRBD1. From germline, CDR1 is SGHKS and CDR2 YYEKEE (reference sequence). The J segment lost 4 bases and the V segment lost 2 bases, leaving 4 bases of the junction unmatched. The CDR3 loop spans 15 amino acids. Written as DNA, the CDR3 is TGTGCCAGCAGCTTCGGGACAGGGGGGAGCTATGGCTACACCTTC. Protein: CASSFGTGGSYGYTF.